This T cell receptor beta chain was profiled in a study of blood T cell repertoires in COVID-19. Method: immunoSEQ multiplex PCR; TCRdb's copy keeps in-frame clones and lacks some. The sample consists of approximately 230,000 clones, approximately 86% of them appearing once. Germline values: CDR1 MDHEN, CDR2 SYDVKM. CDR3 length: 15 amino acids. This clone was observed a single time. The junction does not match germline at one end; this may be a read error. The chain couples TRBV28 to TRBJ2-7; possibly TRBD1 for D (6 bases). Sequences were obtained from peripheral blood. This TCR was recovered from an elderly man with acute or convalescent COVID-19. CDR3 sequence: CASTQTPDRSSEQYF. Written as DNA, the CDR3 is TGTGCCAGCACCCAAACCCCGGACAGATCCTCCGAGCAGTACTTC.